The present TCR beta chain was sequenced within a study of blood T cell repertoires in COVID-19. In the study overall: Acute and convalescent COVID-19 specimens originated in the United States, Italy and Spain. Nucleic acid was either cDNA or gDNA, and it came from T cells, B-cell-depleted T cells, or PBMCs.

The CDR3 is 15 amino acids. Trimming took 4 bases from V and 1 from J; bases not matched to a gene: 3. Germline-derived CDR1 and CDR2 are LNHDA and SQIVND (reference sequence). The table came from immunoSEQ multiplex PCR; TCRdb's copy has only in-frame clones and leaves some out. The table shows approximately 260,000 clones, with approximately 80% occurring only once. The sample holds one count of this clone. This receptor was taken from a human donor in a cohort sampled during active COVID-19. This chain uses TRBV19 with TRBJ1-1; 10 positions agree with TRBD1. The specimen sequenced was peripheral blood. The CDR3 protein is CASSRGQGTNTEAFF. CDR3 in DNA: TGTGCCAGTAGTAGGGGACAGGGGACGAACACTGAAGCTTTCTTT.